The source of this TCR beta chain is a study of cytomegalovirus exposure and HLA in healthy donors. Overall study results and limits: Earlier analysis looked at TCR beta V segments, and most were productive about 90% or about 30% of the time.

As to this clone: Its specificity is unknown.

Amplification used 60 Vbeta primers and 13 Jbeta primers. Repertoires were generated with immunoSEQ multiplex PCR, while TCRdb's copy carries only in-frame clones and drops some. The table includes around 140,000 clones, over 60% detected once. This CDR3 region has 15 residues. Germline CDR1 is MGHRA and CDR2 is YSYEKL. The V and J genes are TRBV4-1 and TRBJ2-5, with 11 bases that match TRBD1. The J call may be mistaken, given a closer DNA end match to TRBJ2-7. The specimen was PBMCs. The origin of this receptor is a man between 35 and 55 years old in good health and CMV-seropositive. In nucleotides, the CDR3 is TGCGCCAGCCGACCCGGGACAGGGGGGCCAGCCGAGCAGTACTTC. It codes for CASRPGTGGPAEQYF.